Listed below are T cell receptor beta chains from one sample, sequenced in a study of vaccination and CD4 T cells after COVID-19. TCRdb re-called the PCR reads with MiXCR, one entry per CDR3 protein. This repertoire shows about 13,000 distinct CDR3 sequences, about 45% found once; its top ten account for about an eighth. These receptors have no identified antigens. Sequencing was carried out using CD4+ T cells from blood, cultured in vitro. All receptors come from a human donor who had recovered from COVID-19. Each CDR3 is given without its conserved first and last residue.

TRBV2	ASSGPTERNTIY
TRBV7-6	ASSSGTSGYNEQF
TRBV20-1	STPGVGAQTQY
TRBV5-1	ASSLAEAGELF
TRBV3-1	ASSQVRGEGGYT
TRBV27	ASSPTSGSYSSYNEQF
TRBV5-8	ASSLRAIINEQF
TRBV25-1	ASSEYVGTGVLAKNIQY
TRBV10-3	ATAGTGYPGELF
TRBV6-2/TRBV6-3	ASIRDRGAVETQY
TRBV2	ASSSPGKEQY
TRBV27	ASSSSYWQPQH
TRBV6-1	ASARLEAF
TRBV30	AWSATGDSPLH
TRBV11-3	ASSLGVDTGRNEQF
TRBV4-2	ASSQTPGRQEIDGYT
TRBV30	AWSPRHAETQY
TRBV19	ASNGQGNSPLH
TRBV20-1	SAPRGQQSNTEAF
TRBV27	ASSQGIANYGYT
TRBV6-5	ASSYWREPHYEQY
TRBV14	ASSKGAPPGELF
TRBV20-1	SAPPGLVVETQY
TRBV7-2	ASSPPGGNQPQH
TRBV24-1	ATSDLRPGLAGYNEQF
TRBV9	ASSVEPRYNEQF
TRBV6-1	ASKRSGTSYEQY
TRBV30	ACGFPPSGELF
TRBV19	ASSFTGTHEQF
TRBV12-3/TRBV12-4	ASSSTSSEQF
TRBV6-4	ASGLWRGSYHPYNEQF
TRBV28	ASSLRPGGATDTQY
TRBV12-3/TRBV12-4	ASSSSGQGGLGGYT
TRBV18	ASSLAESNYGYT
TRBV6-1	ASSPQWGGDYGSGYT
TRBV15	ATSATAILNTEAF
TRBV27	ASRRGGSQLNYGYT
TRBV7-9	ASSLSGGEDEQF
TRBV18	ASSRSGSGAYEQY
TRBV4-1	ASSRGPGGAGYRGPQPQH
TRBV6-1	ASRQGHSGNTIY
TRBV12-3/TRBV12-4	ASSFWDSVSQPQH
TRBV24-1	ATSETGTGEPQH
TRBV7-2	ASSLATTGNQPQH
TRBV12-3/TRBV12-4	ASTPWTGWGNTEAF
TRBV5-1	ASSLVVNTEAF
TRBV4-1	ASSRDNRGTTEAF
TRBV24-1	ATSTDGGNQPQH